This T cell receptor (beta chain) was captured in a study of vaccination and CD4 T cells after COVID-19. Study in general: Median time from second vaccine dose to sampling was approximately 74 days (14 to 241). Some control cultures received a CEFX pool, which served as the positive control. Others received an HIV-1 Nef pool or no peptide. Study results and caveats: Only relatively few convalescent patients were studied, and early post-infection timepoints were not analyzed. For convalescent patients, 304 of the 307 vaccine-specific clones analyzed were classified as spike mono-reactive.

Treatment in this sample: approximately nine-day PBMC culture with coronavirus spike peptide pools or control peptides (ViraFEST assay). This clonotype occurred a few times. Its specificity is not known. Sequenced with the Oncomine TCR Beta short-read assay was DNA taken from cultured CD4+ T cells. TCRdb reprocessed the PCR reads with MiXCR, giving one entry per CDR3 protein. The data show 15,000 to 17,000 distinct CDR3 sequences, 52% seen once. The V gene lost 4 bases and the J gene lost 1 base, with 7 bases spanning the gap. The CDR3 loop spans 12 amino acids. Germline assignment: CDR1 DFQATT and CDR2 SNEGSKA (reference sequence).

The sequence was obtained from a human donor who had recovered from COVID-19. The rearrangement links TRBV20-1 to TRBJ1-1; D perhaps matches TRBD1 (6 bases). The sample taken for sequencing was CD4+ T cells from blood, cultured in vitro. The CDR3 DNA is TGCAGTGCTATACAGGGGAACACTGAAGCTTTCTTT. It is translated as CSAIQGNTEAFF.